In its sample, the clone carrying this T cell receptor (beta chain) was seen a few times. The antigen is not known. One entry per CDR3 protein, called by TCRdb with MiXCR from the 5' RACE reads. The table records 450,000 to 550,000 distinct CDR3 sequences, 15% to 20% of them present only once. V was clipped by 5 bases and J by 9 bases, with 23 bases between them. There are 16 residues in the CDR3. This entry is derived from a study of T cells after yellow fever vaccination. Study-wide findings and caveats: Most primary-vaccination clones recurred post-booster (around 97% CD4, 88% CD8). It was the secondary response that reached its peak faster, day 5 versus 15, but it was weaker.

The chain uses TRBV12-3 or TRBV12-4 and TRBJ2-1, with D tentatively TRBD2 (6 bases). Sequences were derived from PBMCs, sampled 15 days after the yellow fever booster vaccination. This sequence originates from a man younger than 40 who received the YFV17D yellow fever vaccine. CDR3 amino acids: CASSPAEGGLSVEQFF. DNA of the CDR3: TGTGCCAGCAGTCCAGCGGAGGGCGGGTTATCAGTTGAGCAGTTCTTC.